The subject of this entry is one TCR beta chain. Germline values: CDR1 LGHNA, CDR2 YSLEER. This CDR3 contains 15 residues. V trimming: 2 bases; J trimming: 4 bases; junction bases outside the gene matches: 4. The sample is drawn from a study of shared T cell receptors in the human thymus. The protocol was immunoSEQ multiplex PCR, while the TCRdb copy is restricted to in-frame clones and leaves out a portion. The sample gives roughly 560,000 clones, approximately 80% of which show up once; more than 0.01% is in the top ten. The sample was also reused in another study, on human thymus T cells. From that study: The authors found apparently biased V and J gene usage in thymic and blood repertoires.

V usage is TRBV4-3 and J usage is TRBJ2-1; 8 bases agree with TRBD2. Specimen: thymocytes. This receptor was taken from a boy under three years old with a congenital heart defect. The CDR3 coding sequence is TGCGCCAGCAGCCAAACGGGAGGGGGTTACAATGAGCAGTTCTTC. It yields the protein CASSQTGGGYNEQFF.